The 2 T cell receptor beta chains given below trace back to one sample, sequenced in a study of immune cell composition in non-small cell lung cancer. Normal lung was taken at the farthest possible site, at least 3 cm from tumour. Data came from immunoSEQ multiplex PCR; TCRdb stores just in-frame clones and leaves some out. The sample includes some 6,000 clones, 70% to 80% of them seen just once. The sequencing input was non-adjacent lung tissue. Source of these receptors: a human donor with non-small cell lung cancer.

This clone was seen only a few times. This chain connects TRBV13 to TRBJ1-6; D ambiguous. Trimming left V 3 bases short and J 7 bases short, with 7 bases between. Germline CDR1 is PRHDT and CDR2 is FYEKMQ (reference sequence). The CDR3 extends over 13 amino acids. The CDR3 loop is CASSFHTNSPLHF. The CDR3 DNA reads TGTGCCAGCAGCTTCCACACCAATTCACCCCTCCACTTT.

By share of the sample, this clone is large. The chain employs TRBV7-2 and TRBJ1-6, with 9 bases aligning to TRBD1. The CDR3 consists of 15 residues. V gave up 1 base and J gave up 7 bases; unmatched junction bases: 2. Germline assignment: CDR1 SGHTA and CDR2 FQGNSA. CDR3 amino acids: CASSLGGTGNSPLHF. CDR3 DNA sequence: TGTGCCAGCAGCTTAGGGGGGACAGGGAATTCACCCCTCCACTTT.